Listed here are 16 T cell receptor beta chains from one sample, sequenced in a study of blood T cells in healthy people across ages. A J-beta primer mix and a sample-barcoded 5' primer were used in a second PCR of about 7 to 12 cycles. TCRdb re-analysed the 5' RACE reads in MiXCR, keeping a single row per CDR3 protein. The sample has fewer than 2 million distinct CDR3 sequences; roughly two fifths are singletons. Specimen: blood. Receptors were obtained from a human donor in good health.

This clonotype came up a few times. This chain's CDR3 is CASSSTLTGYDFNAGANVLTF. CDR3 bases: TGTGCCAGCAGTTCGACGTTAACAGGGTATGATTTCAATGCTGGGGCCAACGTCCTGACTTTC. This sequence joins TRBV12-3 or TRBV12-4 and TRBJ2-6, with D perhaps matching TRBD1 (6 bases). With 4 bases removed from V and 2 bases from J, the gap between germline ends came to 27 bases. The length of the CDR3 is 21 residues.

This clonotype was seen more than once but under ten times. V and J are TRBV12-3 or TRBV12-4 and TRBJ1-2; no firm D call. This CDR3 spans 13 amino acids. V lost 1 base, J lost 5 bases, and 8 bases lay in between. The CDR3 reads CASSLGPAYGYTF. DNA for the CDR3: TGTGCCAGCAGTTTAGGACCGGCTTATGGCTACACCTTC.

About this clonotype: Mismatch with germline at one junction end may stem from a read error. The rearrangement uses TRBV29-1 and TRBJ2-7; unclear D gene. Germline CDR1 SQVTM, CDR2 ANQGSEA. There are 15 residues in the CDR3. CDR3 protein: CSVVQNSASSYERYF. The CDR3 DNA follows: TGCAGCGTTGTACAGAATTCAGCCAGCTCCTACGAGCGGTACTTC.

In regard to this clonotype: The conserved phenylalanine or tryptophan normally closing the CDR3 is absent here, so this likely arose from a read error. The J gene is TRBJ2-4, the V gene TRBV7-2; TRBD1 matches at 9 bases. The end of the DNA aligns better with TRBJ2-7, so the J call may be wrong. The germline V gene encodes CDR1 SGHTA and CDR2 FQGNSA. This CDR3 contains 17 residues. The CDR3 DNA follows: TGTGCCAGCAGCTTACCCTCCGGGACAGGGAGCCCCTCCGAGCAGTACTTA. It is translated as CASSLPSGTGSPSEQYL.

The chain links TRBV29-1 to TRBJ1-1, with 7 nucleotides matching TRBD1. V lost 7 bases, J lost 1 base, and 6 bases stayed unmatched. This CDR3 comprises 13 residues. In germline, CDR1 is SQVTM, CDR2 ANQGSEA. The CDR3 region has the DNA TGCAGCGCAGGATGGACAGGGAACACTGAAGCTTTCTTT. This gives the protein CSAGWTGNTEAFF.

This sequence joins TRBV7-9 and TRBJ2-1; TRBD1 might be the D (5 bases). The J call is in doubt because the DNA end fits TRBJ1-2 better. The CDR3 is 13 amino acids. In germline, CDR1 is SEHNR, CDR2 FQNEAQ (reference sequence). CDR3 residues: CASSLEAYKGYTF. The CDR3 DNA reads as TGTGCCAGCAGCCTAGAGGCCTACAAGGGGTACACCTTC.

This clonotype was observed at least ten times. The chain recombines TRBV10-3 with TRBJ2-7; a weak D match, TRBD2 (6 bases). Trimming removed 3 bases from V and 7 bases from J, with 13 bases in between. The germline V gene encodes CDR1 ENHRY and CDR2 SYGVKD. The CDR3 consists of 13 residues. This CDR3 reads CAISEKTGEEQYF. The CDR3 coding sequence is TGTGCCATCAGTGAAAAGACGGGAGAAGAGCAGTACTTC.

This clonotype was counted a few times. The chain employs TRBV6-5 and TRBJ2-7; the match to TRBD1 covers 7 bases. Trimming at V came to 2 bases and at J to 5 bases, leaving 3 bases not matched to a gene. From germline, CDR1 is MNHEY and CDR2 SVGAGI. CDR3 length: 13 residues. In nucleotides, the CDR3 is TGTGCCAGCAGTTACGTTACAGGGGACGAGCAGTACTTC. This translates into CASSYVTGDEQYF.

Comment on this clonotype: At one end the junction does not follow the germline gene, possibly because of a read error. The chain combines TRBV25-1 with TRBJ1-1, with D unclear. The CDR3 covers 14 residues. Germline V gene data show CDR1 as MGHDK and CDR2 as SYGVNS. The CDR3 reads CASSMTRTNTDAFF. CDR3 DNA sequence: TGTGCCAGCTCTATGACACGCACGAACACTGACGCTTTCTTT. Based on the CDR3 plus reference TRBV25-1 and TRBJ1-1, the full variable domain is EADIYQTPRYLVIGTGKKITLECSQTMGHDKMYWYQQDPGMELHLIHYSYGVNSTEKGDLSSESTVSRIRTEHFPLTLESARPSHTSQYLCASSMTRTNTDAFFGQGTRLTVV.

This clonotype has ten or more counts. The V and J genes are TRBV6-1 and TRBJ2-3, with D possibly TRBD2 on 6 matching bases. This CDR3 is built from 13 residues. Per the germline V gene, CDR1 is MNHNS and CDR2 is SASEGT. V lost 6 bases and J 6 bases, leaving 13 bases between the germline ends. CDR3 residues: CASRTSSFDTQYF. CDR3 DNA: TGTGCCAGCAGGACTAGTTCATTCGATACGCAGTATTTT.

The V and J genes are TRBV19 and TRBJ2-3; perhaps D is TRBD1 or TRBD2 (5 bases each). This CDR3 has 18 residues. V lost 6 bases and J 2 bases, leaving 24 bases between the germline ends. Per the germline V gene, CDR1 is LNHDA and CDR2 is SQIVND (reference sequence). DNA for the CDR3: TGTGCCAGTAGCACTGGGGAGACGATGAGGGGCTCCACAGATACGCAGTATTTT. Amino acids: CASSTGETMRGSTDTQYF.

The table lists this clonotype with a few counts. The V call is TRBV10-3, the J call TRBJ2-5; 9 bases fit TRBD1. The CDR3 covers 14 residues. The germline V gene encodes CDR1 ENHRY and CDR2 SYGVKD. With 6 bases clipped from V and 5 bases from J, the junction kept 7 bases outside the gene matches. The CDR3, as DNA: TGTGCCATCAGCGGACAGGGGTCGGGGGAGACCCAGTACTTC. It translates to CAISGQGSGETQYF.

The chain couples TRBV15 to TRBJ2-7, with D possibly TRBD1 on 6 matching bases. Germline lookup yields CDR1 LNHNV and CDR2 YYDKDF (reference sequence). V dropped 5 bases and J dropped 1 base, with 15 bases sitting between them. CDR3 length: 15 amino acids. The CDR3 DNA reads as TGTGCCACCAGCCCAGACAGGCGGATTTCCTACGAGCAGTACTTC. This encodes CATSPDRRISYEQYF.

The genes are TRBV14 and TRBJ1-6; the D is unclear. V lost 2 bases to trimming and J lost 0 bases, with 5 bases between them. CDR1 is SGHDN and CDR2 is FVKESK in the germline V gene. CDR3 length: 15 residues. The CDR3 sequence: CASSQLSSYNSPLHF. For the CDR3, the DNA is TGTGCCAGCAGCCAACTTAGCTCCTATAATTCACCCCTCCACTTT.

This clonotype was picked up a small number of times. CDR3 DNA: TGTGCCAGCAGCCAGAGGGGCCCCTACGAGCAGTACTTC. It translates to CASSQRGPYEQYF. The V gene is TRBV7-3, the J gene TRBJ2-7; the D call may be TRBD1 or TRBD2 (5 bases each). V was shortened by 5 bases and J by 2 bases, with 10 bases between the two germline ends. This CDR3 spans 13 amino acids. From germline, CDR1 is SGHTA and CDR2 FQGTGA.

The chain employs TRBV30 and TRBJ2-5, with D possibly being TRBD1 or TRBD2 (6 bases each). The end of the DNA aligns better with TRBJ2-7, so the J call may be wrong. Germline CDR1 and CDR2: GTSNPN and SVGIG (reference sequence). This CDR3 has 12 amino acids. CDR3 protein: CAWNWGAHEQYF. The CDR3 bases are TGTGCCTGGAATTGGGGGGCTCACGAGCAGTACTTC.